This T cell receptor (beta chain) stems from a study of T cells in Graves' hyperthyroidism and ophthalmopathy. Study-wide background: Sampling of peripheral blood happened at initial diagnosis, prior to any treatment.

Many counts were recorded for this clonotype. The CDR3 spans 12 residues. Trimming took 5 bases from V and 7 from J, leaving 11 bases between them. Germline V lookup: CDR1 PRHDT, CDR2 FYEKMQ (reference sequence). Using more than 7.5 ml of fresh peripheral blood, PBMCs were prepared. Amplified TCR beta CDR3 regions derived from RNA transcripts. An initial round of RT-PCR targeting the TCR CDR3 relied on the HTBI primer set. TCRdb re-derived calls from the multiplex PCR reads in MiXCR, one entry per CDR3 protein. The table includes about 700,000 distinct CDR3 sequences, around 13% detected once. The chain combines TRBV13 with TRBJ1-1; no reliable D call. The sequenced material came from blood. The TCR sequence derives from a woman under 30 with Graves' hyperthyroidism. The CDR3 DNA sequence: TGTGCCAGCAGCCGTTTACACAGTGAAGCTTTCTTT. Amino acid sequence: CASSRLHSEAFF.